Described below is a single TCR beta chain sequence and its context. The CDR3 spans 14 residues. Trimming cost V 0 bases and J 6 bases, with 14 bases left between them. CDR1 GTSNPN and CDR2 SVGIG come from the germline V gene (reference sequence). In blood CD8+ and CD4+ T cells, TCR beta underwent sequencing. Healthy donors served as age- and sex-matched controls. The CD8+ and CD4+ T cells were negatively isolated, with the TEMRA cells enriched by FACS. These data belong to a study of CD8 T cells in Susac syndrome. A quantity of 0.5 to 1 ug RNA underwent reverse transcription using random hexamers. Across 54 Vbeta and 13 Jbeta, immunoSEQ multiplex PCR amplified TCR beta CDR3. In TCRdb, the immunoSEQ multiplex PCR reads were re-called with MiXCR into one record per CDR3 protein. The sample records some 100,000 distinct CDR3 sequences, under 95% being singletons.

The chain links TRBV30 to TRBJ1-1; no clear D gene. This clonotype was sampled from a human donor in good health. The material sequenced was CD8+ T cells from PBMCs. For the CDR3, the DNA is TGTGCCTGGAGTGTACCGGAGGGAAAGCCTGAAGCTTTCTTT. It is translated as CAWSVPEGKPEAFF.